What follows are 17 T cell receptor beta chains derived from one specimen sequenced in a study of T cells in Graves' hyperthyroidism and ophthalmopathy (dated 2019 in TCRdb). Library generation was performed with multiplex PCR. The sequencer listed for this sample is Illumina HiSeq 2000. TCR beta CDR3 regions were amplified from RNA transcripts. For the first round of RT-PCR on the TCR CDR3, the HTBI primer set was used together with the Qiagen OneStep RT-PCR kit. Using fastp at Q25 and MiXCR, TCRdb reprocessed the public reads and kept productive beta chains. Rows with a matching CDR3 protein are joined into one entry that keeps the most common DNA and genes. The sample table contains hundreds of thousands of distinct CDR3 sequences; only one count was recorded for 20% to 25% of them. The ten largest clones take up more than 60% of the sample. The sample was blood. These receptors were obtained from a middle-aged man with Graves' hyperthyroidism.

The rearrangement links TRBV4-1 to TRBJ1-5, with TRBD1 matching 8 bases. J was trimmed by 4 bases and V by 0 bases; bases with no gene match: 8. CDR1 and CDR2 from the germline V gene are MGHRA and YSYEKL. The CDR3 contains 17 residues. The DNA for the CDR3 is TGCGCCAGCAGCCAAGAAAGGAGACAGGGGAAAAATCAGCCCCAGCATTTT. It is translated as CASSQERRQGKNQPQHF.

This clonotype was counted between two and nine times. The gene calls are TRBV9 and TRBJ2-2, with no clear D. Trimming removed 0 bases at V and 4 bases at J, with 13 bases between. This CDR3 has 16 amino acids. Germline V CDR1 and CDR2: SGDLS, YYNGEE. The CDR3: CASSVGEVSSTGELFF. The DNA of the CDR3 is TGTGCCAGCAGCGTAGGTGAGGTTTCGAGCACCGGGGAGCTGTTTTTT.

This clonotype was seen only a few times. The chain carries TRBV14 and TRBJ2-1; D unclear. Trimming removed 3 bases from V and 2 bases from J, with 2 bases in between. CDR1 is SGHDN and CDR2 is FVKESK in the germline V gene. The CDR3 has 12 amino acids. The CDR3 loop reads CASSQAYNEQFF. CDR3 sequence (DNA): TGTGCCAGCAGCCAGGCCTACAATGAGCAGTTCTTC.

This clonotype was counted at least ten times. The chain has TRBV20-1 and TRBJ2-5; D possibly corresponds to TRBD2 (6 bases). The V end was cut by 3 bases, the J end by 1 base, with 9 bases between. This CDR3 spans 13 amino acids. CDR1 and CDR2 from the germline V gene are DFQATT and SNEGSKA (reference sequence). The CDR3 DNA sequence: TGCAGTGCTAGCGGGAGCCCCCAAGAGACCCAGTACTTC. Encoded protein: CSASGSPQETQYF.

This clonotype has just a few counts. The chain uses TRBV12-3 or TRBV12-4 and TRBJ2-5; 7 nucleotides agree with TRBD2. V shed 5 bases and J 1 base; nucleotides not matched to a gene: 13. The length of the CDR3 is 17 residues. CDR3 in amino acids: CASSLDMGGRAQETQYF. DNA of the CDR3: TGTGCCAGCAGTCTAGACATGGGAGGGAGGGCCCAAGAGACCCAGTACTTC.

This clonotype has ten or more counts. This rearrangement joins TRBV2 to TRBJ1-5; perhaps TRBD1 as D (6 bases). This CDR3 is 14 amino acids long. Per the germline V gene, CDR1 is SNHLY and CDR2 is FYNNEI. The V gene lost 6 bases and the J gene lost 6 bases, with 15 bases spanning the gap. The CDR3: CASRRDTSGQPQHF. In DNA form, the CDR3 reads TGTGCCAGCAGAAGGGACACCTCGGGTCAGCCCCAGCATTTT.

J is TRBJ1-4 and V is TRBV13; no definite D call. The germline gives CDR1 PRHDT, CDR2 FYEKMQ (reference sequence). Trimming removed 0 bases at V and 4 bases at J, with 6 bases between. The CDR3 extends over 14 amino acids. The CDR3 reads CASSLGRDNEKLFF. The CDR3 DNA follows: TGTGCCAGCAGCTTAGGGAGGGATAATGAAAAACTGTTTTTT.

This chain uses TRBV24-1 with TRBJ1-2; 7 nucleotides line up with TRBD1. The V gene's germline CDR1 is KGHDR and CDR2 SFDVKD. The CDR3 length is 14 residues. V shed 5 bases, J shed 8 bases, and the junction held 10 bases outside the gene matches. CDR3 nucleotides: TGTGCCACCAGTGCTCCTACCCCCAGGGGGGGCTACACCTTC. Protein sequence: CATSAPTPRGGYTF.

This rearrangement joins TRBV4-2 to TRBJ1-2; TRBD1 agrees at 9 bases. CDR3 length equals 14 residues. CDR1 is LGHNA and CDR2 is YNFKEQ in the germline V gene. V lost 0 bases to trimming and J lost 8 bases; unmatched junction nucleotides: 4. The DNA of the CDR3 is TGTGCCAGCAGCCAAGAAACAGGGGGCGAGGGCTACACCTTC. Protein: CASSQETGGEGYTF.

Concerning this clonotype: Just one base apart from a much larger clone, this may be a read error. V is TRBV28 and J is TRBJ2-5; the D gene is possibly TRBD1 (5 bases). The CDR3 spans 13 residues. In germline, CDR1 is MDHEN, CDR2 SYDVKM. The CDR3 here is CASSLTGQESQYF. CDR3 nucleotide sequence: TGTGCCAGCAGCCTTACAGGCCAAGAGTCCCAGTACTTC.

The table lists this clonotype with a few counts. The chain couples TRBV20-1 to TRBJ2-3; TRBD2 matches at 11 bases. Germline CDR1 reads DFQATT; CDR2 reads SNEGSKA (reference sequence). The trim removed 1 base at V and 4 bases at J, leaving 4 bases unmatched. The CDR3 runs to 15 residues. The CDR3 DNA is TGCAGTGCTAGAGTTCTTAGCGGGAGGGCAGATACGCAGTATTTT. It is translated as CSARVLSGRADTQYF.

This clonotype was observed a handful of times. The rearrangement links TRBV12-3 or TRBV12-4 to TRBJ1-3; D might be TRBD1 (5 bases). The CDR3 extends over 15 amino acids. The ends were cut back, 5 bases at V and 2 bases at J, with 13 bases in the middle. The CDR3, as DNA: TGTGCCAGCAGTAGACGTGCAGGGACTGGAAACACCATATATTTT. Translating it yields CASSRRAGTGNTIYF.

This clonotype has a handful of counts. The gene calls are TRBV6-2 or TRBV6-3 and TRBJ2-7; D is possibly TRBD1 (5 bases). With 4 bases removed from V and 2 bases from J, the gap between germline ends came to 12 bases. The CDR3 contains 14 residues. Germline V gives CDR1 MNHEY, CDR2 SVGEGT. The CDR3 loop reads CASSWAGRPYEQYF. The CDR3 DNA is TGTGCCAGCAGTTGGGCAGGGCGTCCCTACGAGCAGTACTTC.

The V call is TRBV5-1, the J call TRBJ2-7; D is unclear. CDR3 size: 13 residues. Per germline, CDR1 SGHRS and CDR2 YFSETQ. Trimming removed 0 bases from V and 8 bases from J, with 12 bases in between. CDR3 sequence (DNA): TGCGCCAGCAGCTTGGTGATGGAAGGCAAGCAGTACTTC. Translating it yields CASSLVMEGKQYF.

This clonotype was observed a few times. The chain combines TRBV7-9 with TRBJ1-2; TRBD1 agrees at 10 bases. After removal of 4 bases from V and 1 base from J, the junction contained 0 bases not matched to a gene. Germline V CDR1 and CDR2: SEHNR, FQNEAQ (reference sequence). The CDR3 consists of 14 residues. CDR3 protein: CASSWDRGNYGYTF. The CDR3 bases are TGTGCCAGCAGCTGGGACAGGGGTAACTATGGCTACACCTTC.

The chain is built from TRBV2 and TRBJ1-5, with D uncertain. Trimming cost V 6 bases and J 2 bases, with 14 bases left between them. Germline CDR1 is SNHLY and CDR2 is FYNNEI. The CDR3 loop spans 15 amino acids. The CDR3: CASSFMGSGNQPQHF. CDR3 DNA sequence: TGTGCCAGCAGCTTCATGGGGTCCGGCAATCAGCCCCAGCATTTT. The full variable domain, completed using reference TRBV2 and TRBJ1-5, is EPEVTQTPSHQVTQMGQEVILRCVPISNHLYFYWYRQILGQKVEFLVSFYNNEISEKSEIFDDQFSVERPDGSNFTLKIRSTKLEDSAMYFCASSFMGSGNQPQHFGDGTRLSIL.

This clonotype showed up just once. The chain couples TRBV2 to TRBJ2-7, with no clear D. The CDR3 spans 13 residues. Deletions cut 4 bases from V and 2 bases from J, with 9 bases between. Germline V CDR1 and CDR2: SNHLY, FYNNEI. The DNA of the CDR3 is TGTGCCAGCAGTGGGACGGAGACCTACGAGCAGTACTTC. Amino acids: CASSGTETYEQYF.